This note documents a single T cell receptor beta chain sequence. The data were taken from a study of T cell changes during pregnancy in multiple sclerosis. Clones were read by immunoSEQ multiplex PCR, and TCRdb kept only the in-frame ones, dropping some. The sample carries about 66,000 clones, 75% to 95% recorded once. V lost 1 base and J 0 bases, leaving 9 bases between the germline ends. Per the germline V gene, CDR1 is SGHVS and CDR2 is FQNEAQ. This CDR3 spans 16 amino acids. The sequence was collected from a female donor with multiple sclerosis, enrolled in a pregnancy study. The V and J genes are TRBV7-8 and TRBJ2-2; unclear D gene. This specimen was CD8+ T cells from peripheral blood mononuclear cells, taken before pregnancy. The CDR3 sequence: CASSLVRSSNTGELFF. The DNA for the CDR3 is TGTGCCAGCAGCTTAGTGCGGAGCTCGAACACCGGGGAGCTGTTTTTT.